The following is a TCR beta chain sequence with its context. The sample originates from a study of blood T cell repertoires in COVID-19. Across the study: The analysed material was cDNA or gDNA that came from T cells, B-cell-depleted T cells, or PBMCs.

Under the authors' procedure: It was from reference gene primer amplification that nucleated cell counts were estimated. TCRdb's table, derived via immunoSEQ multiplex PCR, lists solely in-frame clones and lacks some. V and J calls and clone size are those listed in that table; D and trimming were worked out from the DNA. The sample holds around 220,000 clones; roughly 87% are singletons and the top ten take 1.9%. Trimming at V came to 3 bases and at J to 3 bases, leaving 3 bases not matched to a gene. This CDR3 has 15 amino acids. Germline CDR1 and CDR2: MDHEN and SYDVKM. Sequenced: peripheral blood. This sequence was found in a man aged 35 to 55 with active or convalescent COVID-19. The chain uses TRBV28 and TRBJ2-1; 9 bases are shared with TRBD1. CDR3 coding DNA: TGTGCCAGCAGTTTTACAGGGGGCAGCTACAATGAGCAGTTCTTC. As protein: CASSFTGGSYNEQFF.